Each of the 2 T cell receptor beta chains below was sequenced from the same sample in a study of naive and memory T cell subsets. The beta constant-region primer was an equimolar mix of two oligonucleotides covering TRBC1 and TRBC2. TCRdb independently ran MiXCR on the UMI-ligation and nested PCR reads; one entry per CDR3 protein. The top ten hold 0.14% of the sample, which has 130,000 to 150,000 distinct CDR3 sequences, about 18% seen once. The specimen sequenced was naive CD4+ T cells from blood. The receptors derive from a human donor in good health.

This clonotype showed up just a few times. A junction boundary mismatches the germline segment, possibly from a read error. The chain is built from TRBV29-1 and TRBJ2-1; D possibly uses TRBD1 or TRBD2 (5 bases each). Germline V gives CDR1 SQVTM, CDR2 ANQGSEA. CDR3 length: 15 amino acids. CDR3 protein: CSVEGVSGYYNEQFF. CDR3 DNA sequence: TGCAGCGTGGAAGGGGTCTCGGGATACTACAATGAGCAGTTCTTC.

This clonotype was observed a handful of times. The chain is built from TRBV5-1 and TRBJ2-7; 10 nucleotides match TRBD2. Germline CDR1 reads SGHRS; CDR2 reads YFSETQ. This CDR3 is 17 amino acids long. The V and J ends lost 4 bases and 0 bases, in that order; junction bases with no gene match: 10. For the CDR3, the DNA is TGCGCCAGCAGCCTCGAGGTAGCGGGAGGACCCTCCTACGAGCAGTACTTC. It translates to CASSLEVAGGPSYEQYF.